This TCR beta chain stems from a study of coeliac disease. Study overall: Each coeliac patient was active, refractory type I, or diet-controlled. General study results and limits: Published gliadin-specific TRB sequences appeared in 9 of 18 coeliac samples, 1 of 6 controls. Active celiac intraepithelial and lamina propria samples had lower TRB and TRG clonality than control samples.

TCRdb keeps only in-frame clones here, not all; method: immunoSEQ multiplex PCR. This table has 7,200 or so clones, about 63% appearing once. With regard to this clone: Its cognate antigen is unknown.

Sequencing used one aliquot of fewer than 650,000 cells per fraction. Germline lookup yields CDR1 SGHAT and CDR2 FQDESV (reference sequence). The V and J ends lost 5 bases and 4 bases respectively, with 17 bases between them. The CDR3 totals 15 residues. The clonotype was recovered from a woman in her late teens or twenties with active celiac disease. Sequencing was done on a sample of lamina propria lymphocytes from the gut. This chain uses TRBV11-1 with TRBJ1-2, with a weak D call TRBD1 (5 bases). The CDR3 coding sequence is TGTGCCAGCAGCCCGGGGACGACGGGGGGCTATGGCTACACCTTC. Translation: CASSPGTTGGYGYTF.